This is a list of T cell receptor beta chains from one sample in a study of T-cell memory formation after mild COVID-19. MiXCR, applied by TCRdb to the 5' RACE reads, yields one record per CDR3 protein. The sample includes approximately 500,000 distinct CDR3 sequences, 20% to 30% seen only once; the top ten take roughly an eighth. Sequencing was performed on PBMCs or a T cell subset sorted from them (not recorded which). The receptor source for this set is an adult woman who had mild COVID-19 (a few samples of this study predate the infection). Cell type and time point are not known. Both conserved end residues are part of each CDR3. The order of the fields is CDR3 DNA, CDR3 protein, V gene, clone size, J gene, D gene. The D gene is left open where the match is weak. Expanded clones are given a class, and other clones once, few, many or no size at all.

TGTGCCAGCCTAAAATTCGGGGGTCATCAAGAGACCCAGTACTTC CASLKFGGHQETQYF TRBV6-2/TRBV6-3 few TRBJ2-5 -
TGTGCCAGCAGTTTAGTGGTCTTGCAAGAGACCCAGTACTTC CASSLVVLQETQYF TRBV12-3/TRBV12-4 few TRBJ2-5 -
TGCAGTGCTAGTGCCCGACCGGACCAAGAGACCCAGTACTTC CSASARPDQETQYF TRBV20-1 many TRBJ2-5 -
TGTGCCAGCAGCGAAGAGGGGTCCACAGATACGCAGTATTTT CASSEEGSTDTQYF TRBV7-2 - TRBJ2-3 -
TGTGCCAGCAGCCAAGATATTGGGCCCGCAGGGTTTAGCTACACCTTC CASSQDIGPAGFSYTF TRBV4-2 few TRBJ1-2 -
TGTGCCACCAGTGTTGACAGCGGAGTACAGTACTTC CATSVDSGVQYF TRBV24-1 few TRBJ2-7 -
TGCAGCGTTGTAGGAGTCCCTGCGGGACAGGACAGCTACGAGCAGTACTTC CSVVGVPAGQDSYEQYF TRBV29-1 few TRBJ2-7 TRBD1
TGCGCCAGCAGCTTGGATCAGGCAGCGGGTGAAAAACTGTTTTTT CASSLDQAAGEKLFF TRBV5-1 few TRBJ1-4 -
TGCGCCAGCAGCGAAGAGACTAGCGGGGGGGCTAGACGGATGGAGACCCAGTACTTC CASSEETSGGARRMETQYF TRBV4-1 few TRBJ2-5 TRBD2
TGTGCCAGCAGCCAAGATCTGGGGGGAGGAGCAGATACGCAGTATTTT CASSQDLGGGADTQYF TRBV3-1 few TRBJ2-3 -
TGCAGCGTTGTTAGCATGAACACTGAAGCTTTCTTT CSVVSMNTEAFF TRBV29-1 - TRBJ1-1 -
TGCGCCAGCAGCCAAGTAGTGTGGCCAGAACGGATGTACGAGCAGTACTTC CASSQVVWPERMYEQYF TRBV4-1 - TRBJ2-7 -
TGCGCCAGCAGCTCCCAGCTGAAGGGGACTGAAGCTTTCTTT CASSSQLKGTEAFF TRBV4-3 - TRBJ1-1 -
TGCGCCAGCAGCCCGGGCGAGGATCCGGGCTACACCTTC CASSPGEDPGYTF TRBV5-1 - TRBJ1-2 -
TGCGCCAGCAGCTTTCTGGAGGGGAACTACAATGAGCAGTTCTTC CASSFLEGNYNEQFF TRBV5-1 many TRBJ2-1 -
TGTGCCACCAGTGTAAGCGGGAGCGCTGAGCAGTTCTTC CATSVSGSAEQFF TRBV24-1 - TRBJ2-1 TRBD2
TGTGCCAGCAGTTTTAAGGGCAGGGGGCGGTTCCGGGAAGAAGTGAATGAGCAGTTCTTC CASSFKGRGRFREEVNEQFF TRBV12-3/TRBV12-4 - TRBJ2-1 TRBD1
TGTGCCAGCAGTGAAAACTCAGGGGGCCGGGAAGATACGCAGTATTTT CASSENSGGREDTQYF TRBV2 few TRBJ2-3 TRBD1
TGTGCCAGCAGCTTCCCCCCCGGGCTAGCCCGAACAGATACGCAGTATTTT CASSFPPGLARTDTQYF TRBV7-6 few TRBJ2-3 -
TGCGCCAGCAGCTACGCAAGGGGGAACACTGAAGCTTTCTTT CASSYARGNTEAFF TRBV5-1 - TRBJ1-1 -
TGCAGTGCTAGATTAAGGGGGGGAGGCAATGAGCAGTTCTTC CSARLRGGGNEQFF TRBV20-1 few TRBJ2-1 -
TGTGCCAGCAGCTTAGTCGGCCTAGGGACTAAGGACGAGCAGTACTTC CASSLVGLGTKDEQYF TRBV7-2 - TRBJ2-7 TRBD2
TGTGCCAGCAAACGGGACAGAAGAAACACTGAAGCTTTCTTT CASKRDRRNTEAFF TRBV12-3/TRBV12-4 few TRBJ1-1 TRBD1
TGCAGTGAGACAAGGGGCCCCTATGGCTACACCTTC CSETRGPYGYTF TRBV20-1 - TRBJ1-2 -
TGTGCCAGCAGCTCCGGACGCCTAGAGACCCAGTACTTC CASSSGRLETQYF TRBV11-2 few TRBJ2-5 -
TGCGCCAGCCTCGGACTAGCGGGAATAAACACCGGGGAGCTGTTTTTT CASLGLAGINTGELFF TRBV5-1 - TRBJ2-2 TRBD2
TGTGCCAGTAGTCTACAGGGGAGGGACGCTGAAGCTTTCTTT CASSLQGRDAEAFF TRBV19 - TRBJ1-1 TRBD1
TGTGCCAGCAGCTCGGCGAAGGACAGGACCCGGGGGAAAGAGGACCAGTACTTC CASSSAKDRTRGKEDQYF TRBV5-6 - TRBJ2-5 -
TGTGCCAGCAGCCCCACTCGGACAGGGGGCATTTTC CASSPTRTGGIF TRBV7-6 once TRBJ2-7 TRBD1
TGTGCCATCAGCGAAGGGGGAAAGACTAGCACAGATACGCAGTATTTT CAISEGGKTSTDTQYF TRBV10-3 few TRBJ2-3 -
TGTGCCAGCAGCTTAGCCGAAGACATTCAGTACTTC CASSLAEDIQYF TRBV7-9 few TRBJ2-4 -
TGTGCCAGCAGCCGTAAATATTCCGGGACAGGGTCAGTGGGCACTGAAGCTTTCTTT CASSRKYSGTGSVGTEAFF TRBV7-6 - TRBJ1-1 TRBD1
TGTGCCAGCAGTGGGGACATTTCGCGCCCGAACACCGGGGAGCTGTTTTTT CASSGDISRPNTGELFF TRBV2 - TRBJ2-2 -
TGTGCCAGCAGCCCCGCACAGGGGGCAAGGCACGAGCAGTACTTC CASSPAQGARHEQYF TRBV7-9 - TRBJ2-7 TRBD1
TGTGCCAGCAGTTTTCAACGGACAGAATACAATGAGCAGTTCTTC CASSFQRTEYNEQFF TRBV12-3/TRBV12-4 - TRBJ2-1 -
TGTGCCAGCAGCGTTACTAGCGGGGGTAGCTACAATGAGCAGTTCTTC CASSVTSGGSYNEQFF TRBV9 few TRBJ2-1 TRBD2
TGCAGTGCCTTAGGCGGGAGGTACCAAAGCTCCTACAATGAGCAGTTCTTC CSALGGRYQSSYNEQFF TRBV20-1 - TRBJ2-1 TRBD2
TGTGCCTGGAAGGCGGGAGCCCCCAATGAGCAGTTCTTC CAWKAGAPNEQFF TRBV30 - TRBJ2-1 TRBD2
TGCGCCAGCAGCTTGGGAATGTACAGAAAAAACACCGGGGAGCTGTTTTTT CASSLGMYRKNTGELFF TRBV5-1 few TRBJ2-2 -
TGCGCCAGCACTCGCTGGTACACCACGAACACTGAAGCTTTCTTT CASTRWYTTNTEAFF TRBV4-1 - TRBJ1-1 -
TGTGCCAGCAGTCCAGGACAGGGTTTAGGCTACGAGCAGTACTTC CASSPGQGLGYEQYF TRBV12-3/TRBV12-4 many TRBJ2-7 TRBD1
TGCGCCAGCAGCCAAGCGGGGGGGCGGGAGACCCAGTACTTC CASSQAGGRETQYF TRBV4-1 few TRBJ2-5 TRBD2
TGCAGTGCTATCAATCCCTGGGAGGAGGGCTACAATGAGCAGTTCTTC CSAINPWEEGYNEQFF TRBV20-1 few TRBJ2-1 -
TGTGCCAGCACCCCCAGGGGGTCGGCGAGGACCGGGGAGCTGTTTTTT CASTPRGSARTGELFF TRBV11-3 few TRBJ2-2 TRBD1
TGTGCCATCAGTGAGGGGGGTGCCAAAAACATTCAGTACTTC CAISEGGAKNIQYF TRBV10-3 - TRBJ2-4 -
TGCGCCAGCAGCTTGGGCAGGGGGCTAGAAGAGACCCAGTACTTC CASSLGRGLEETQYF TRBV5-1 - TRBJ2-5 TRBD1
TGTGCCAGCAGCTTGAGCCCCCCGGACTATCGGAATGAGCAGTTCTTC CASSLSPPDYRNEQFF TRBV5-6 few TRBJ2-1 -
TGCGCCAGCAGCAGAGAATTCTACTACGAGCAGTACTTC CASSREFYYEQYF TRBV4-1 - TRBJ2-7 -
TGTGCCAGTAGTATCTTGGAGACCGGCTATGGCTACACCTTC CASSILETGYGYTF TRBV19 once TRBJ1-2 -
TGTGCCAGCAGCTTAGACGGCGGGGGGGCCTATGAGCAGTTCTTC CASSLDGGGAYEQFF TRBV7-2 few TRBJ2-1 TRBD2
TGTGCCAGCAGCCAAGATCGCCTTCCCCCCCCCGGGGAGCTGTTTTTT CASSQDRLPPPGELFF TRBV4-2 few TRBJ2-2 -
TGTGCCACCAGTGACCCGATGGGGGCTCACACCGGGGAGCTGTTTTTT CATSDPMGAHTGELFF TRBV24-1 - TRBJ2-2 -
TGTGCCAGCAGCTTTAGCGGGACTAGCGGTGAGCAGTTCTTC CASSFSGTSGEQFF TRBV5-4 - TRBJ2-1 TRBD2